Below are 14 T cell receptor beta chains sequenced from a single sample in a study of cytomegalovirus exposure and HLA in healthy donors. PCR employed 60 Vbeta and 13 Jbeta primers. Measured with immunoSEQ multiplex PCR; TCRdb has only the in-frame clones, and not every one. The data show 200,000 or so clones, about 74% seen once. Material for sequencing was PBMCs. Receptor source: a man aged 40-49 years in good health and CMV-seronegative.

This clone was seen only once. V and J are TRBV5-4 and TRBJ2-2; D gene unclear. In germline, CDR1 is SGHNT, CDR2 YYREEE (reference sequence). Trimming stripped 4 bases from V and 5 bases from J, with 6 bases between. The CDR3 has 12 amino acids. The CDR3 region is CASSQVTGELFF. The DNA of the CDR3 is TGTGCCAGCAGCCAGGTTACCGGGGAGCTGTTTTTT.

The J gene is TRBJ2-5, the V gene TRBV7-6; 8 bases agree with TRBD1. The J call is doubtful: the DNA matches TRBJ2-7 better. The germline V gene encodes CDR1 SGHVS and CDR2 FNYEAQ. The CDR3 has 15 amino acids. CDR3 bases: TGTGCCAGCAGCTTAGCTGCGGACAGGGTCTACGAGCAGTACTTC. It translates to CASSLAADRVYEQYF.

The chain carries TRBV19 and TRBJ1-2; 7 bases are shared with TRBD1. With V trimmed by 5 bases and J by 1 base, 7 bases remained unmatched. The CDR3 runs to 15 residues. Germline V gene data show CDR1 as LNHDA and CDR2 as SQIVND (reference sequence). CDR3 coding DNA: TGTGCCAGTAGTCCCATCGGACAGGTTAACTATGGCTACACCTTC. It is translated as CASSPIGQVNYGYTF.

CDR3 sequence: CASSQVWAEQFF. CDR3 in DNA: TGTGCCAGCAGCCAAGTCTGGGCGGAGCAGTTCTTC. This chain uses TRBV14 with TRBJ2-1; D not certain. Germline V gene sequence: CDR1 SGHDN, CDR2 FVKESK. CDR3 size: 12 residues. Trimming left V 1 base short and J 10 bases short, with 8 bases between. Using reference TRBV14 and TRBJ2-1 for the parts outside the CDR3, the full variable domain is EAGVTQFPSHSVIEKGQTVTLRCDPISGHDNLYWYRRVMGKEIKFLLHFVKESKQDESGMPNNRFLAERTGGTYSTLKVQPAELEDSGVYFCASSQVWAEQFFGPGTRLTVL.

The CDR3 loop is CASRSPGQGPQPQHF. DNA for the CDR3: TGTGCCAGCAGATCACCGGGACAGGGACCTCAGCCCCAGCATTTT. This chain links TRBV28 with TRBJ1-5; 9 positions agree with TRBD1. CDR1 is MDHEN and CDR2 is SYDVKM in the germline V gene. There are 15 residues in the CDR3. After removal of 6 bases from V and 6 bases from J, the junction contained 9 bases not matched to a gene.

The V call is TRBV6-6, the J call TRBJ2-7; D perhaps matches TRBD1 (6 bases). Between the trimmed V and J ends, which lost 1 base and 2 bases, there was a span of 9 bases. Looked up from germline, CDR1 is MNHNY and CDR2 is SVGAGI (reference sequence). The CDR3 totals 14 residues. The CDR3 bases are TGTGCCAGCAGTTACTTCGGACAGACCTACGAGCAGTACTTC. Protein product: CASSYFGQTYEQYF.

The chain has TRBV7-8 and TRBJ1-1; TRBD1 is a possible D gene (6 bases). Trimming pared 5 bases from V and 5 bases from J, leaving 12 bases between. CDR3 length: 13 amino acids. Germline values: CDR1 SGHVS, CDR2 FQNEAQ. CDR3 sequence: CASSANRATEAFF. CDR3 sequence (DNA): TGTGCCAGCAGCGCCAACAGGGCGACTGAAGCTTTCTTT.

The chain carries TRBV13 and TRBJ2-7; 8 bases are a match to TRBD2. Germline loops: CDR1 PRHDT, CDR2 FYEKMQ (reference sequence). This CDR3 has 15 amino acids. V lost 4 bases to trimming and J lost 3 bases; unmatched junction nucleotides: 8. The CDR3 DNA follows: TGTGCCAGCAGCTCCCGGGGGGGACGGGTCTACGAGCAGTACTTC. This sequence encodes CASSSRGGRVYEQYF.

The rearrangement joins TRBV7-8 to TRBJ2-5; D perhaps matches TRBD1 (6 bases). V gave up 6 bases and J gave up 2 bases, with 13 bases separating them. The CDR3 covers 14 residues. In germline, CDR1 is SGHVS, CDR2 FQNEAQ. The CDR3 reads CASRPGTTQETQYF. The CDR3 DNA reads TGTGCCAGCAGGCCCGGGACAACACAAGAGACCCAGTACTTC.

This clone occurred once. This sequence joins TRBV7-9 and TRBJ2-1, with D tentatively TRBD2 (5 bases). The germline gives CDR1 SEHNR, CDR2 FQNEAQ (reference sequence). The V gene lost 0 bases and the J gene lost 1 base, with 13 bases spanning the gap. This CDR3 spans 17 amino acids. CDR3 in amino acids: CASSLAIAGGSYNEQFF. The CDR3 DNA follows: TGTGCCAGCAGCTTAGCGATTGCGGGTGGGTCCTACAATGAGCAGTTCTTC.

This clone has just a few counts. The J gene is TRBJ2-3, the V gene TRBV27; 7 positions agree with TRBD2. Losses at the gene ends were 3 bases for V and 4 bases for J; bases not matched to a gene: 4. This CDR3 is 14 amino acids long. The germline CDR1 and CDR2 sequences are MNHEY and SMNVEV (reference sequence). The CDR3 region is CASSLGLLADTQYF. CDR3 in DNA: TGTGCCAGCAGTTTGGGACTATTGGCAGATACGCAGTATTTT.

Written as DNA, the CDR3 is TGTGCCTTCTCGACAGGGATGATGCAGCCCCAGCATTTT. Its translation: CAFSTGMMQPQHF. The V and J genes are TRBV30 and TRBJ1-5; 7 bases are shared with TRBD1. This CDR3 has 13 residues. The germline CDR1 and CDR2 sequences are GTSNPN and SVGIG (reference sequence). Germline trimming cut 7 bases from V and 7 bases from J; bases unmatched to any gene: 10.

The chain recombines TRBV29-1 with TRBJ2-7; the D gene is possibly TRBD1 (6 bases). V gave up 7 bases and J gave up 6 bases, with 13 bases separating them. Germline CDR1 reads SQVTM; CDR2 reads ANQGSEA. The CDR3 loop spans 11 amino acids. In DNA form, the CDR3 reads TGCAGCGCCTCGAGGGGGAGCGAGCAGTACTTC. Protein: CSASRGSEQYF.

The chain links TRBV19 to TRBJ1-4; a weak D match, TRBD1 (6 bases). V was shortened by 6 bases and J by 4 bases, with 15 bases between the two germline ends. This CDR3 spans 15 amino acids. Germline lookup yields CDR1 LNHDA and CDR2 SQIVND (reference sequence). The CDR3 DNA reads TGTGCCAGTAGCCCCGACAGGATCAATAATGAAAAACTGTTTTTT. Protein: CASSPDRINNEKLFF.